A single sample gave rise to the 20 T cell receptor beta chains below, sequenced in a study of PD-1 blockade in classical Hodgkin lymphoma. No patient escaped relapse after autologous stem cell transplantation, and brentuximab vedotin exposure varied. TCRdb's table, derived via immunoSEQ multiplex PCR, lists solely in-frame clones and lacks some. The sample lists just under 100,000 clones, 80% to 85% occurring once. Material: peripheral blood mononuclear cells (PBMCs), obtained at baseline. The receptors originated from a human donor with classical Hodgkin lymphoma.

The V gene is TRBV6-6, the J gene TRBJ2-7; 8 positions match TRBD1. J gave up 5 bases and V 7 bases, and 13 bases lay outside the gene matches. CDR3 length: 15 residues. Germline loops: CDR1 MNHNY, CDR2 SVGAGI (reference sequence). Here the CDR3 reads CASTISRGLGNEQYF. Written as DNA, the CDR3 is TGTGCCAGCACCATATCCAGGGGGCTCGGCAACGAGCAGTACTTC.

This chain connects TRBV18 to TRBJ2-5; 7 bases agree with TRBD1. This CDR3 comprises 15 residues. Germline lookup yields CDR1 KGHSH and CDR2 LQKENI. Germline trimming cut 3 bases from V and 0 bases from J; bases unmatched to any gene: 4. The CDR3: CASSPETGNQETQYF. For the CDR3, the DNA is TGTGCCAGCTCACCCGAGACAGGGAACCAAGAGACCCAGTACTTC.

V usage is TRBV9 and J usage is TRBJ1-2; D unclear. Trimming removed 7 bases at V and 2 bases at J, with 18 bases between. CDR1 and CDR2 from the germline V gene are SGDLS and YYNGEE. The CDR3 is 15 residues long. CDR3 in amino acids: CASSYKGVSNYGYTF. The CDR3 region has the DNA TGTGCCAGCTCCTATAAGGGTGTTTCAAACTATGGCTACACCTTC.

This chain joins TRBV7-9 and TRBJ1-5, with D perhaps matching TRBD1 (6 bases). Between the trimmed V and J ends, which lost 5 bases and 1 base, there was a span of 9 bases. The CDR3 extends over 14 amino acids. CDR1 is SEHNR, CDR2 FQNEAQ, per germline (reference sequence). The CDR3 is CASSRTGSNQPQHF. DNA of the CDR3: TGTGCCAGCAGCCGAACAGGGAGCAATCAGCCCCAGCATTTT.

The rearrangement links TRBV5-6 to TRBJ2-5; 8 nucleotides align to TRBD2. From germline, CDR1 is SGHDT and CDR2 YYEEEE. V was pared by 0 bases and J by 2 bases, with 3 bases of the junction left unmatched. This CDR3 has 15 residues. The CDR3 region has the DNA TGTGCCAGCAGCTTGGCGGGGGGGAGGCAAGAGACCCAGTACTTC. This gives the protein CASSLAGGRQETQYF.

This clone has only a few counts. The chain uses TRBV27 and TRBJ2-1; 12 bases match TRBD2. The CDR3 spans 16 residues. Germline V lookup: CDR1 MNHEY, CDR2 SMNVEV (reference sequence). Germline trimming cut 8 bases from V and 6 bases from J; bases unmatched to any gene: 11. CDR3 nucleotide sequence: TGTGCCAGCGGCATTCTAGCGGGAGGGCCCACCAATGAGCAGTTCTTC. This codes for CASGILAGGPTNEQFF.

This clone was recorded a few times. V is TRBV5-5 and J is TRBJ2-6; no definite D call. The CDR3 spans 15 residues. Per the germline V gene, CDR1 is SGHKS and CDR2 is YYEKEE (reference sequence). With 2 bases removed from V and 0 bases from J, the gap between germline ends came to 6 bases. Here the CDR3 reads CASSFGSSGANVLTF. The DNA for the CDR3 is TGTGCCAGCAGCTTCGGTAGCTCTGGGGCCAACGTCCTGACTTTC.

The gene calls are TRBV19 and TRBJ2-2, with D unresolved. Trimming took 0 bases from V and 13 from J, leaving 12 bases between them. Germline V gene lookup returns CDR1 LNHDA and CDR2 SQIVND (reference sequence). The CDR3 has 13 amino acids. In DNA, the CDR3 is TGTGCCAGTAGTATAGATCAAGGCATGGTGCTGTTTTTT. It specifies CASSIDQGMVLFF.

Only a few counts were recorded for this clone. The chain couples TRBV5-1 to TRBJ2-5, with 7 bases aligning to TRBD1. V gave up 5 bases and J gave up 1 base; unmatched junction bases: 2. Per the germline V gene, CDR1 is SGHRS and CDR2 is YFSETQ. The CDR3 is made up of 13 amino acids. In DNA, the CDR3 is TGCGCCAGCAGTCGGGACAGCCAAGAGACCCAGTACTTC. Protein: CASSRDSQETQYF.

The chain links TRBV28 to TRBJ2-7, with D possibly being TRBD1 (7 bases). Germline lookup yields CDR1 MDHEN and CDR2 SYDVKM. Trimming removed 8 bases from V and 4 bases from J, with 15 bases in between. This CDR3 spans 13 amino acids. The chain's CDR3 is CASRRAGGYEQYF. The CDR3 nucleotides are TGTGCCAGCCGGAGGGCAGGGGGATACGAGCAGTACTTC.

J is TRBJ2-7 and V is TRBV28, with D unresolved. The germline V and J ends were trimmed by 4 bases and 0 bases, with 10 bases remaining between them. CDR3 size: 14 residues. Germline-derived CDR1 and CDR2 are MDHEN and SYDVKM. CDR3 sequence: CASSSTLSSYEQYF. CDR3 in DNA: TGTGCCAGCAGTTCCACATTGAGCTCCTACGAGCAGTACTTC. Supplemented by reference TRBV28 and TRBJ2-7, the full variable domain reads DVKVTQSSRYLVKRTGEKVFLECVQDMDHENMFWYRQDPGLGLRLIYFSYDVKMKEKGDIPEGYSVSREKKERFSLILESASTNQTSMYLCASSSTLSSYEQYFGPGTRLTVT.

The chain joins TRBV7-3 to TRBJ2-1, with D possibly being TRBD2 (6 bases). This CDR3 has 13 amino acids. The germline gives CDR1 SGHTA, CDR2 FQGTGA. Between the trimmed V and J ends, which lost 0 bases and 13 bases, there was a span of 13 bases. The CDR3 loop is CASSLTEGSGQFF. CDR3 coding DNA: TGTGCCAGCAGCTTAACGGAGGGCTCGGGACAGTTCTTC.

This chain links TRBV5-1 with TRBJ2-7; D remains ambiguous. Germline values: CDR1 SGHRS, CDR2 YFSETQ. The CDR3 has 14 residues. V dropped 4 bases and J dropped 2 bases, with 13 bases sitting between them. This CDR3 reads CASSRNSGAYEQYF. DNA for the CDR3: TGCGCCAGCAGCAGAAACTCCGGAGCCTACGAGCAGTACTTC.

V usage is TRBV6-5 and J usage is TRBJ2-2, with D perhaps TRBD1 (6 bases). Trimming took 6 bases from V and 1 from J, leaving 9 bases between them. Germline V CDR1 and CDR2: MNHEY, SVGAGI. The CDR3 has 14 amino acids. Here the CDR3 reads CASRPGQNTGELFF. The CDR3 nucleotides read TGTGCCAGCAGGCCGGGACAGAACACCGGGGAGCTGTTTTTT.

J is TRBJ2-7 and V is TRBV6-5; D tentatively fits TRBD1 or TRBD2 (5 bases each). This CDR3 has 16 amino acids. Germline values: CDR1 MNHEY, CDR2 SVGAGI. The V end lost 0 bases, the J end lost 7 bases, and 19 bases lay between the germline ends. The CDR3 coding sequence is TGTGCCAGCAGTTACTCGACCGGGACCGGATTTTCGGAGCAGTACTTC. Its translation is CASSYSTGTGFSEQYF.

The gene calls are TRBV28 and TRBJ2-7; 8 bases are a match to TRBD1. The J segment lost 4 bases and the V segment lost 6 bases, leaving 23 bases of the junction unmatched. Germline assignment: CDR1 MDHEN and CDR2 SYDVKM. The CDR3 is 19 residues long. The CDR3 region is CASRGVADFIQGVNYEQYF. The CDR3 bases are TGTGCCAGCAGAGGGGTCGCAGACTTTATACAGGGGGTTAATTACGAGCAGTACTTC.

The chain links TRBV2 to TRBJ1-1, with D uncertain. The CDR3 is 15 amino acids. V shed 6 bases and J shed 1 base, with 15 bases lying between them. Germline V gives CDR1 SNHLY, CDR2 FYNNEI. The CDR3 sequence is CASRRVVGTNTEAFF. The CDR3 DNA sequence: TGTGCCAGCAGGAGGGTAGTGGGAACGAACACTGAAGCTTTCTTT.

The chain combines TRBV14 with TRBJ2-3; possible D gene TRBD2, 6 bases. The germline V and J ends were trimmed by 4 bases and 7 bases, with 24 bases remaining between them. This CDR3 spans 17 amino acids. CDR1 is SGHDN, CDR2 FVKESK, per germline. The CDR3 reads CASSPVGGAIPAYTQYF. The CDR3 DNA follows: TGTGCCAGCAGCCCCGTGGGGGGTGCAATCCCCGCTTATACGCAGTATTTT.

The V and J genes are TRBV10-3 and TRBJ2-2; D remains unclear. The CDR3 is 13 amino acids. V shed 7 bases and J shed 5 bases, with 11 bases lying between them. From germline, CDR1 is ENHRY and CDR2 SYGVKD. The CDR3 spells CAITLTETGELFF. Here the CDR3 DNA reads TGTGCCATCACCCTGACTGAGACCGGGGAGCTGTTTTTT.

V is TRBV7-2 and J is TRBJ2-7; 8 bases map to TRBD1. The CDR3 length is 14 residues. CDR1 is SGHTA and CDR2 is FQGNSA in the germline V gene. V dropped 3 bases and J dropped 13; count of bases not matched to a gene: 14. The CDR3 DNA reads as TGTGCCAGCAGCTTCAGTGCGGCAGGGGGCGTTAGTTACTTC. As protein: CASSFSAAGGVSYF. Together with reference TRBV7-2 and TRBJ2-7, the CDR3 gives the full variable domain: GAGVSQSPSNKVTEKGKDVELRCDPISGHTALYWYRQSLGQGLEFLIYFQGNSAPDKSGLPSDRFSAERTGGSVSTLTIQRTQQEDSAVYLCASSFSAAGGVSYFGPGTRLTVT.